This TCR beta chain was sequenced for a study of cytomegalovirus exposure and HLA in healthy donors. Concerning this clone itself: The antigen remains unidentified.

Study-wide points: Prior analysis indicated that the majority of TCR beta V segments exhibited productivity approximately 87% or approximately 30% of the time. Later analysis revealed greater clonal expansion in HLA-associated TCR beta chains than in equally common others. Reported performance of the classifier showed diagnosis of cytomegalovirus status with high specificity and sensitivity.

Use of 60 Vbeta and 13 Jbeta primers characterized the PCR. The table came from immunoSEQ multiplex PCR; TCRdb's copy has only in-frame clones and leaves some out. The clone table shows some 51,000 clones, with the ten largest holding approximately 8.9%. The CDR3 is 16 residues long. V lost 0 bases, J lost 5 bases, and 7 bases stayed unmatched. The V gene's germline CDR1 is SGHRS and CDR2 YFSETQ. The origin of this receptor is a man aged 45-60 years in good health and CMV-seropositive. Material: PBMCs. The chain links TRBV5-1 to TRBJ2-5; 10 nucleotides match TRBD1. CDR3 coding DNA: TGCGCCAGCAGCTTGGGACAGGGGGCGCCTGGGGAGACCCAGTACTTC. Its protein is CASSLGQGAPGETQYF.